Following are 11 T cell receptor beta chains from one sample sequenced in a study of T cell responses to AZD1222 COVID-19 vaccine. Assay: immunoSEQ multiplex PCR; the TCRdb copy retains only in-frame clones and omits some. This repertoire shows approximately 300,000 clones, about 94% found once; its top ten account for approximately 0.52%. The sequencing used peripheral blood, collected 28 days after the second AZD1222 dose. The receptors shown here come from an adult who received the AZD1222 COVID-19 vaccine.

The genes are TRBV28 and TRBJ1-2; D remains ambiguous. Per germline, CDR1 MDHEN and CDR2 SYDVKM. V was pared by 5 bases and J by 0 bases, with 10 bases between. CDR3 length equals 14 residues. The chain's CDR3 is CASSTGMSNYGYTF. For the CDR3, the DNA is TGTGCCAGCAGTACGGGGATGTCTAACTATGGCTACACCTTC.

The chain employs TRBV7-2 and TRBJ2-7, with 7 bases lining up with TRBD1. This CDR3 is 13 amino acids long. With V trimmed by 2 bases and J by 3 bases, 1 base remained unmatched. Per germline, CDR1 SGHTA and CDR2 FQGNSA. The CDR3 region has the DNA TGTGCCAGCAGCTTAAGACAGGGCTACGAGCAGTACTTC. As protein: CASSLRQGYEQYF.

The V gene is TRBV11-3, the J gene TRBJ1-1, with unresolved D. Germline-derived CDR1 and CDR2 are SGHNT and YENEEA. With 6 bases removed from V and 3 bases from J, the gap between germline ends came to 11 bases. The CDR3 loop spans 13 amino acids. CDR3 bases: TGTGCCAGCAGTCTTGGGCGGGACACTGAAGCTTTCTTT. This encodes CASSLGRDTEAFF.

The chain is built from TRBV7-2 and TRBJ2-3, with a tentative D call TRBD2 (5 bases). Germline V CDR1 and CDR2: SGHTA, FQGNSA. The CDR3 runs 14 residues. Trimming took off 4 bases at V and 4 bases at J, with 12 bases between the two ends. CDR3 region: CASSSLGPPDTQYF. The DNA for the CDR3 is TGTGCCAGCAGCTCACTAGGTCCTCCAGATACGCAGTATTTT.

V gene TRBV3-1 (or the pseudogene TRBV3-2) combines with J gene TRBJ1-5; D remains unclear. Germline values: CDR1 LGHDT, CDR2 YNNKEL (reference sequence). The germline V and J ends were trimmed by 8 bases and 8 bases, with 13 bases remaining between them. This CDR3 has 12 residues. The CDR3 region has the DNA TGTGCCAGCGGAGCGGCCGGGGAGCCCCAGCATTTT. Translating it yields CASGAAGEPQHF.

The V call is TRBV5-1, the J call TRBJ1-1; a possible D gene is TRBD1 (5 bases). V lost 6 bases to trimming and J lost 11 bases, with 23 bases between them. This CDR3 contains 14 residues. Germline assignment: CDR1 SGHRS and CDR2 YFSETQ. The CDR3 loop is CASTQGSSNPVAFF. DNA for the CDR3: TGCGCCAGCACCCAGGGCTCATCCAACCCTGTGGCTTTCTTT.

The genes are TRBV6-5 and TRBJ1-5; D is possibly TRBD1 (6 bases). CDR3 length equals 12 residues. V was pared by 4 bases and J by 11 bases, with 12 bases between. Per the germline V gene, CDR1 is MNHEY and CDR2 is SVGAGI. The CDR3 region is CASSSDTGSQHF. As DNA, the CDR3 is TGTGCCAGCAGTTCGGACACAGGGTCCCAGCATTTT.

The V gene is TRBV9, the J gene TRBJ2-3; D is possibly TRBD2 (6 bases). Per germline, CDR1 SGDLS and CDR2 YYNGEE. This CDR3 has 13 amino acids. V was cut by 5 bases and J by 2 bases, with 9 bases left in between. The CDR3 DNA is TGTGCCAGCAGTGGCGGGACCACAGATACGCAGTATTTT. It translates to CASSGGTTDTQYF.

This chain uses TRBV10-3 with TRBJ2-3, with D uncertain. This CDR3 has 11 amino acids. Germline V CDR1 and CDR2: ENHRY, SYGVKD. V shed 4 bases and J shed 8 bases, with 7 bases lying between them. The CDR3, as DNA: TGTGCCATCAGTGTTACGACTACGCAGTATTTT. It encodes CAISVTTTQYF.

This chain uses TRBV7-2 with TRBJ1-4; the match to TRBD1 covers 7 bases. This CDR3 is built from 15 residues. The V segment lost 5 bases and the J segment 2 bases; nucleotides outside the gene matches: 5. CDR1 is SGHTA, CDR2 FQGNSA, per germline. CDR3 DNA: TGTGCCAGCAGCCCCCAGGGGGGGACTAATGAAAAACTGTTTTTT. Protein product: CASSPQGGTNEKLFF.

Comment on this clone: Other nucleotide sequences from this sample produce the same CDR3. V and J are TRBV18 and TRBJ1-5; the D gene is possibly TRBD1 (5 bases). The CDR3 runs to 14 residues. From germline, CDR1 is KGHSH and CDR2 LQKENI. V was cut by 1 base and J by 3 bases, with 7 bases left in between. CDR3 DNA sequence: TGTGCCAGCTCACCACAGGGGCTCAATCAGCCCCAGCATTTT. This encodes CASSPQGLNQPQHF.